Listed here is a single T cell receptor (beta chain). Its antigen is as yet unknown. These data originate in a study of blood T cells in healthy people across ages. On the study more broadly: In model experiments, template switching was able to capture about one barcoded beta molecule for every two T cells that were present.

Using a J-beta primer mix together with a sample-barcoded 5' primer, a second PCR was run for roughly 6 to 12 cycles. From each sample, at least 3 million paired-end reads containing CDR3 were obtained. TCRdb independently ran MiXCR on the 5' RACE reads; one entry per CDR3 protein. The sample shows about 1.6 million distinct CDR3 sequences, 30% to 35% of them seen only once. CDR1 and CDR2 (germline): SGHTA, FQGTGA. Germline trimming cut 5 bases from V and 8 bases from J; bases unmatched to any gene: 5. CDR3 length equals 15 residues. Overall study results and limits: The study found more naive CD4+ cells and higher diversity in long-lived than aged donors.

The TCR originated in a woman aged 30 to 39 in good health. Sequencing was performed on blood. V usage is TRBV7-3 and J usage is TRBJ2-1; TRBD2 aligns across 14 bases. CDR3 in DNA: TGTGCCAGCAGCCCTGGGACTAGCGGGAGACATGAGCAGTTCTTC. Translation: CASSPGTSGRHEQFF.